The TCR beta chain described here comes from a study of CD8 T cells in Susac syndrome (dated by TCRdb to about 2019). For the study in its entirety: Of the Susac syndrome patients who were sequenced, fewer than ten were in clinical remission while more than five had clinically active disease. At blood withdrawal, Susac syndrome patients were either therapy-naive, taking corticosteroids (in some cases with IVIg as well), or taking IVIg alone. Whether CD8+ T cell activation and differentiation in Susac syndrome was antigen driven was tested using repertoire sequencing. Study-wide conclusions, independent of this receptor: The CD4+ T cell repertoire of patients with Susac syndrome showed no detectable clonal expansion. The number of individuals in the TCR sequencing and HLA analysis was recognized as being relatively small.

Concerning this clonotype itself: Its specific antigen is unknown. Base quality data are lacking; no much larger clone is found one base away.

Relative to germline, V is 0 bases shorter and J is 2 bases shorter, with 6 bases between their ends. The germline V gene encodes CDR1 SGHRS and CDR2 YFSETQ. The CDR3 goes from the cysteine to the phenylalanine over 13 residues. Only the CDR3 DNA is retained, 39 bases long and in frame from the first base. RNA was extracted using the RNeasy kit, and about 0.45 to 1 ug of the RNA was reverse transcribed with random hexamers. TCR beta CDR3 regions were amplified with the immunoSEQ multiplex PCR assay covering 54 Vbeta and 13 Jbeta segments. To correct PCR amplification bias, a synthetic template baseline was used for both primer optimization and computational correction. The original methods were these. Reads were annotated to V, D and J genes per IMGT and analyzed with immunoSEQ Analyzer, keeping only productive sequences. To calculate clonality, Shannon entropy was normalized by log2 of the number of productive unique sequences and then subtracted from one. For each patient and control, public and private clones were evaluated among the 100 most prevalent clones. A clone was defined as Susac-specific if it was absent from the healthy and MS cohorts, from roughly 980 published viral clones and from other ImmuneACCESS disease sequences. TCRdb passed the public sequencing reads through fastp at Q25 and MiXCR, retaining productive beta sequences. Rows are combined by CDR3 protein, so each entry shows the most common genes and DNA. What appears here as the V and J calls and clone size reflects TCRdb's work, not the paper's. In all, the sample holds some 200,000 distinct CDR3 sequences, and approximately 94% of those were seen once. Around 0.092% of the sample is held by the ten biggest clonotypes.

Peripheral blood CD8+ and CD4+ T cells from healthy donors, Susac syndrome patients and multiple sclerosis patients were profiled by high-throughput TCR beta sequencing. Recently defined diagnostic criteria for definite or probable disease were met by the Susac syndrome patients. Bulk CD8+ and CD4+ T cells were purified by magnetic negative isolation, while CD8+ TEMRA cells were enriched using FACS. Blood was collected in EDTA tubes and processed within 24 hours, with PBMCs isolated through density gradient centrifugation. PBMCs intended for TCR sequencing were cryopreserved in liquid nitrogen and were subsequently thawed in a 37 degrees C water bath. Purity of sorted or isolated CD4+, CD8+ and CD8+ TEMRA cells was at least 90%.

Specimen: CD4+ T cells from PBMCs. The sequence derives from a human donor with Susac syndrome. The sequence is built from TRBV5-1 and TRBJ2-7; the D gene identity is not certain. The DNA sequence is given as TGCGCCAGCAGCTTGGACACCCCCTACGAGCAGTACTTC. This translates into CASSLDTPYEQYF.